These T cell receptor beta chains were read from a single sample in a study of beta chain features in type 1 diabetes. TCRdb's copy holds only in-frame clones and misses some; the assay was immunoSEQ multiplex PCR. This table holds about 300,000 clones, approximately 12% found once. The source material was naive CD4+ T cells from blood. The source of these receptors is a woman aged 18-29 years with type 1 diabetes. Each CDR3 is given with its conserved first and last residue. The order of the fields is D gene, J gene, V gene, clone size, CDR3 DNA, CDR3 protein. D genes are given only for firm matches. Clone size is not always given. Where it is, it says once, few, many or a class for expanded clones.

D gene: -; J gene: TRBJ2-7; V gene: TRBV28; clone size: few; CDR3 DNA: TGTGCCAGCAACAAGAAGGGGAATCCGCCCTACGAGCAGTACTTC; CDR3 protein: CASNKKGNPPYEQYF
D gene: TRBD1; J gene: TRBJ2-6; V gene: TRBV2; clone size: few; CDR3 DNA: TGTGCCAGCAGTCGACAGGGCCCCGGGGCCAACGTCCTGACTTTC; CDR3 protein: CASSRQGPGANVLTF
D gene: -; J gene: TRBJ2-1; V gene: TRBV11-2; clone size: few; CDR3 DNA: TGTGCCAGCAGCTACGTGAGCTCCTACAATGAGCAGTTCTTC; CDR3 protein: CASSYVSSYNEQFF
D gene: -; J gene: TRBJ2-2; V gene: TRBV2; clone size: few; CDR3 DNA: TGTGCCAGCAGTGAGAGCACCGGGGAGCTGTTTTTT; CDR3 protein: CASSESTGELFF
D gene: -; J gene: TRBJ1-1; V gene: TRBV5-6; clone size: few; CDR3 DNA: TGTGCCAGCAGCTTGGGCCAGGTCGTGAACACTGAAGCTTTCTTT; CDR3 protein: CASSLGQVVNTEAFF
D gene: TRBD2; J gene: TRBJ2-7; V gene: TRBV10-3; clone size: -; CDR3 DNA: TGTGCCATCAACCCTGCGGGGGGCTACGAGCAGTACTTC; CDR3 protein: CAINPAGGYEQYF
D gene: -; J gene: TRBJ2-2; V gene: TRBV7-3; clone size: few; CDR3 DNA: TGTGCCAGCAGCATCAGGGGCGGCGGGGAGCTGTTTTTT; CDR3 protein: CASSIRGGGELFF
D gene: -; J gene: TRBJ2-7; V gene: TRBV5-1; clone size: few; CDR3 DNA: TGCGCCAGCAGGTGGGACACGTACGAGCAGTACTTC; CDR3 protein: CASRWDTYEQYF
D gene: -; J gene: TRBJ2-5; V gene: TRBV7-2; clone size: few; CDR3 DNA: TGTGCCAGCAGCCCGCGACGGACACAAGAGACCCAGTACTTC; CDR3 protein: CASSPRRTQETQYF
D gene: -; J gene: TRBJ2-3; V gene: TRBV27; clone size: few; CDR3 DNA: TGTGCCAGCAGTTTGCACGTGGCCACAGATACGCAGTATTTT; CDR3 protein: CASSLHVATDTQYF
D gene: -; J gene: TRBJ1-4; V gene: TRBV6-5; clone size: -; CDR3 DNA: TGTGCCAGCAGCCGACAGATAAGTGAAAAACTGTTTTTT; CDR3 protein: CASSRQISEKLFF
D gene: -; J gene: TRBJ2-5; V gene: TRBV9; clone size: -; CDR3 DNA: TGTGCCAGCAGCGTAGTTGATAGCGCCTTCCAAGAGACCCAGTACTTC; CDR3 protein: CASSVVDSAFQETQYF
D gene: -; J gene: TRBJ1-2; V gene: TRBV30; clone size: -; CDR3 DNA: TGTGCCTGGGCCGCGGGCTATGGCTACACCTTC; CDR3 protein: CAWAAGYGYTF
D gene: TRBD2; J gene: TRBJ2-2; V gene: TRBV6-5; clone size: -; CDR3 DNA: TGTGCCAGCAGTCTCAGCGGGACTGCCGGGGAGCTGTTTTTT; CDR3 protein: CASSLSGTAGELFF
D gene: TRBD2; J gene: TRBJ2-7; V gene: TRBV9; clone size: few; CDR3 DNA: TGTGCCAGCAGCGTAGATTCCCGTAGCGGGAACGTTGAGCAGTACTTC; CDR3 protein: CASSVDSRSGNVEQYF
D gene: TRBD2; J gene: TRBJ2-1; V gene: TRBV4-1; clone size: few; CDR3 DNA: TGCGCCAGCAGCCAGTTTCGGGAGGGCCGGGGCAATGAGCAGTTCTTC; CDR3 protein: CASSQFREGRGNEQFF
D gene: TRBD2; J gene: TRBJ2-1; V gene: TRBV30; clone size: few; CDR3 DNA: TGTGCCTGGAGAAACGGGGAGGGGTCTGAGCAGTTCTTC; CDR3 protein: CAWRNGEGSEQFF
D gene: -; J gene: TRBJ2-6; V gene: TRBV10-1; clone size: -; CDR3 DNA: TGCGCCAGCAGTGGGCCGGGGGCCAACGTCCTGACTTTC; CDR3 protein: CASSGPGANVLTF
D gene: -; J gene: TRBJ2-1; V gene: TRBV7-9; clone size: few; CDR3 DNA: TGTGCCAGCAGGAGGGGGACCGCCGAGCAGTTCTTC; CDR3 protein: CASRRGTAEQFF
D gene: -; J gene: TRBJ2-7; V gene: TRBV4-1; clone size: -; CDR3 DNA: TGCGCCAGCAGCCACATAACTCGAGCGGGCTCCTACGAGCAGTACTTC; CDR3 protein: CASSHITRAGSYEQYF
D gene: -; J gene: TRBJ1-1; V gene: TRBV29-1; clone size: -; CDR3 DNA: TGCAGCGTTAAAGGCGGAGGTCCTGAAGCTTTCTTT; CDR3 protein: CSVKGGGPEAFF
D gene: -; J gene: TRBJ1-5; V gene: TRBV30; clone size: few; CDR3 DNA: TGTGCCTGGAGTAGCGCCCATTATCAGCCCCAGCATTTT; CDR3 protein: CAWSSAHYQPQHF
D gene: -; J gene: TRBJ2-5; V gene: TRBV2; clone size: -; CDR3 DNA: TGTGCCAGCAGCGCAGCCGGGGCGGGGCGGGAAGAGACCCAGTACTTC; CDR3 protein: CASSAAGAGREETQYF
D gene: -; J gene: TRBJ1-1; V gene: TRBV5-4; clone size: -; CDR3 DNA: TGTGCCAGCAGCTTGGCCAACAGGGAAGGCACTGAAGCTTTCTTT; CDR3 protein: CASSLANREGTEAFF
D gene: TRBD1; J gene: TRBJ2-4; V gene: TRBV5-1; clone size: few; CDR3 DNA: TGCGCCAGCAGCTTTGTGGGACAGGGGCCATCGCGGAAAAACATTCAGTACTTC; CDR3 protein: CASSFVGQGPSRKNIQYF
D gene: -; J gene: TRBJ1-5; V gene: TRBV4-2; clone size: -; CDR3 DNA: TGTGCCAGCAGCCAAGATAGAGATAGCAATCAGCCCCAGCATTTT; CDR3 protein: CASSQDRDSNQPQHF
D gene: -; J gene: TRBJ2-6; V gene: TRBV5-1; clone size: few; CDR3 DNA: TGCGCCAGCAAAAGAGGAAGCTCTGGGGCCAACGTCCTGACTTTC; CDR3 protein: CASKRGSSGANVLTF
D gene: -; J gene: TRBJ2-3; V gene: TRBV5-4; clone size: -; CDR3 DNA: TGTGCCAGCAGCTTGTGGGACTCAAAAGGAGATACGCAGTATTTT; CDR3 protein: CASSLWDSKGDTQYF
D gene: -; J gene: TRBJ2-5; V gene: TRBV25-1; clone size: -; CDR3 DNA: TGTGCCACATCAGGAACCCGCCTTGGTGGTCTGGAGACCCAGTACTTC; CDR3 protein: CATSGTRLGGLETQYF
D gene: TRBD1; J gene: TRBJ2-2; V gene: TRBV2; clone size: once; CDR3 DNA: TGTGCCAGCATTAGGGACAGGGGGAACACCGGGGAGCTGTTTTTT; CDR3 protein: CASIRDRGNTGELFF
D gene: TRBD2; J gene: TRBJ2-5; V gene: TRBV7-9; clone size: few; CDR3 DNA: TGTGCCAGCAGCCCAGCGGGGGAGAAGACCCAGTACTTC; CDR3 protein: CASSPAGEKTQYF
D gene: TRBD1; J gene: TRBJ1-2; V gene: TRBV19; clone size: -; CDR3 DNA: TGTGCCAGGGTGGACAGGGGCTCACCTAACTATGGCTACACCTTC; CDR3 protein: CARVDRGSPNYGYTF
D gene: -; J gene: TRBJ2-5; V gene: TRBV7-2; clone size: -; CDR3 DNA: TGTGCCAGCAGCTCGTACTCGTACAGGGAGACCCAGTACTTC; CDR3 protein: CASSSYSYRETQYF
D gene: -; J gene: TRBJ2-1; V gene: TRBV11-3; clone size: few; CDR3 DNA: TGTGCCAGCAGCGCCCGTCGGGATGAGCAGTTCTTC; CDR3 protein: CASSARRDEQFF
D gene: -; J gene: TRBJ1-5; V gene: TRBV19; clone size: -; CDR3 DNA: TGTGCCAGTAGTGCTGACAGATACAATCAGCCCCAGCATTTT; CDR3 protein: CASSADRYNQPQHF
D gene: TRBD2; J gene: TRBJ2-7; V gene: TRBV2; clone size: -; CDR3 DNA: TGTGCCAGCAGCGCCAGGACTAGCGGGAGTTTCGAGCAGTACTTC; CDR3 protein: CASSARTSGSFEQYF
D gene: -; J gene: TRBJ1-1; V gene: TRBV7-9; clone size: few; CDR3 DNA: TGTGCCAGCAGCTTAGCAGCAGGAACCCCTGAAGCTTTCTTT; CDR3 protein: CASSLAAGTPEAFF
D gene: -; J gene: TRBJ1-1; V gene: TRBV5-1; clone size: -; CDR3 DNA: TGCGCCAGCAGCTTGAACGGGAGGAACACTGAAGCTTTCTTT; CDR3 protein: CASSLNGRNTEAFF
D gene: -; J gene: TRBJ2-5; V gene: TRBV13; clone size: -; CDR3 DNA: TGTGCCAGCAGCTTAGGCCGGGGTAGCTTGGGTGAGACCCAGTACTTC; CDR3 protein: CASSLGRGSLGETQYF
D gene: -; J gene: TRBJ2-2; V gene: TRBV14; clone size: -; CDR3 DNA: TGTGCCAGCAGCCACCTCGGGGCCGGGGAGCTGTTTTTT; CDR3 protein: CASSHLGAGELFF
D gene: TRBD1; J gene: TRBJ1-2; V gene: TRBV27; clone size: few; CDR3 DNA: TGTGCCAGCAGTACCACAGGGGGTGGCTATGGCTACACCTTC; CDR3 protein: CASSTTGGGYGYTF
D gene: TRBD1; J gene: TRBJ2-1; V gene: TRBV6-5; clone size: -; CDR3 DNA: TGTGCCAGCAGCAGCGGACAGGGAAGTTACAATGAGCAGTTCTTC; CDR3 protein: CASSSGQGSYNEQFF
D gene: -; J gene: TRBJ2-7; V gene: TRBV5-6; clone size: few; CDR3 DNA: TGTGCCAGCAGCCAAACCCCCCAGGGGTTTCACGAGCAGTACTTC; CDR3 protein: CASSQTPQGFHEQYF
D gene: TRBD1; J gene: TRBJ2-5; V gene: TRBV5-1; clone size: few; CDR3 DNA: TGCGCCAGCAGCGCAACAGGGGGCGGCCAAGAGACCCAGTACTTC; CDR3 protein: CASSATGGGQETQYF
D gene: -; J gene: TRBJ1-2; V gene: TRBV4-3; clone size: -; CDR3 DNA: TGCGCCAGCAGCCAAGACAAGGACAGACAGCCGTCCTATGGCTACACCTTC; CDR3 protein: CASSQDKDRQPSYGYTF
D gene: TRBD1; J gene: TRBJ1-5; V gene: TRBV30; clone size: few; CDR3 DNA: TGTGCGTCGGACAGGGGGAGCAATCAGCCCCAGCATTTT; CDR3 protein: CASDRGSNQPQHF
D gene: TRBD2; J gene: TRBJ2-7; V gene: TRBV5-1; clone size: -; CDR3 DNA: TGCGCCAGCAGCGAAGGACTAGCGGCGTTGTACGAGCAGTACTTC; CDR3 protein: CASSEGLAALYEQYF
D gene: -; J gene: TRBJ2-5; V gene: TRBV18; clone size: -; CDR3 DNA: TGTGCCAGCTCACCGGGGGGCCAAGAGACCCAGTACTTC; CDR3 protein: CASSPGGQETQYF
D gene: -; J gene: TRBJ2-3; V gene: TRBV10-1; clone size: few; CDR3 DNA: TGCGCCAGCAGTGAGGCTGACAGTTATACGCAGTATTTT; CDR3 protein: CASSEADSYTQYF
D gene: TRBD2; J gene: TRBJ2-7; V gene: TRBV4-2; clone size: few; CDR3 DNA: TGTGCCAGCAGCCAAGATCTAGCGGGAGGCCGAGACGAGCAGTACTTC; CDR3 protein: CASSQDLAGGRDEQYF
D gene: TRBD2; J gene: TRBJ2-1; V gene: TRBV7-9; clone size: -; CDR3 DNA: TGTGCCAGCAGCGCCCGACTAGCGGGAGTTAACGGTGAGCAGTTCTTC; CDR3 protein: CASSARLAGVNGEQFF
D gene: TRBD1; J gene: TRBJ2-7; V gene: TRBV28; clone size: -; CDR3 DNA: TGTGCCAGCAGGCCCCGGGACAGGGTTTACGAGCAGTACTTC; CDR3 protein: CASRPRDRVYEQYF
D gene: TRBD1; J gene: TRBJ2-2; V gene: TRBV7-3; clone size: few; CDR3 DNA: TGTGCCAGCGGTCCTCGGGACAGGGCGAACACCGGGGAGCTGTTTTTT; CDR3 protein: CASGPRDRANTGELFF